The entry that follows covers one T cell receptor beta chain sequence. These data come from a study of blood T cell repertoires in COVID-19. The CDR3 has 14 residues. Trimming cost V 0 bases and J 10 bases; bases outside gene matches: 9. The germline CDR1 and CDR2 sequences are SGHKS and YYEKEE (reference sequence). Profiling relied on immunoSEQ multiplex PCR, and the TCRdb table lists in-frame clones only, not all of them. The data show 250,000 to 300,000 clones, about 86% seen once. The receptor was derived from a young man with active or convalescent COVID-19. V gene TRBV5-5 combines with J gene TRBJ1-1; TRBD1 agrees at 7 bases. Sequenced input: peripheral blood. The CDR3 nucleotides are TGTGCCAGCAGCTTGGAGTTTAGCACAGGGGCAGCTTTCTTT. Translated: CASSLEFSTGAAFF.